This entry lists 30 T cell receptor beta chains sequenced from one sample in a study of T cell responses to AZD1222 COVID-19 vaccine. Data came from immunoSEQ multiplex PCR; TCRdb stores just in-frame clones and leaves some out. The sample consists of about 83,000 clones, 85% to 95% of them appearing once. This sample comprised peripheral blood, obtained 28 days after the second AZD1222 dose. Receptors originate from an adult who received the AZD1222 COVID-19 vaccine.

V and J are TRBV2 and TRBJ2-5; 11 nucleotides align to TRBD1. The J segment lost 5 bases and the V segment lost 4 bases, leaving 6 bases of the junction unmatched. This CDR3 region has 15 residues. Per germline, CDR1 SNHLY and CDR2 FYNNEI. The CDR3 reads CASSAPGTGGETQYF. The CDR3 DNA reads TGTGCCAGCAGTGCCCCCGGGACAGGGGGGGAGACCCAGTACTTC. Looking up the rest from reference TRBV2 and TRBJ2-5 gives the full variable domain: EPEVTQTPSHQVTQMGQEVILRCVPISNHLYFYWYRQILGQKVEFLVSFYNNEISEKSEIFDDQFSVERPDGSNFTLKIRSTKLEDSAMYFCASSAPGTGGETQYFGPGTRLLVL.

The chain employs TRBV6-2 or TRBV6-3 and TRBJ2-3; TRBD2 aligns across 15 bases. V was clipped by 6 bases and J by 6 bases; unmatched bases: 7. Germline V CDR1 and CDR2: MNHEY, SVGEGT. The CDR3 runs 16 residues. In nucleotides, the CDR3 is TGTGCCAGCAGCTCGGGACTAGCGGGAGGTTCGGATACGCAGTATTTT. It yields the protein CASSSGLAGGSDTQYF.

J is TRBJ2-1 and V is TRBV7-2; tentatively, D is TRBD2 (6 bases). There are 13 residues in the CDR3. Germline V lookup: CDR1 SGHTA, CDR2 FQGNSA. Trimming cost V 5 bases and J 3 bases, with 8 bases left between them. Written as DNA, the CDR3 is TGTGCCAGCAGCCGGGGGAGCTACAATGAGCAGTTCTTC. Protein: CASSRGSYNEQFF.

V gene TRBV5-1 combines with J gene TRBJ1-1; D not certain. Germline V gene lookup returns CDR1 SGHRS and CDR2 YFSETQ. Trimming took off 6 bases at V and 0 bases at J, with 9 bases between the two ends. CDR3 length: 13 amino acids. The CDR3 loop reads CASKSNMNTEAFF. CDR3 nucleotide sequence: TGCGCCAGCAAATCAAATATGAACACTGAAGCTTTCTTT.

The chain couples TRBV6-2 or TRBV6-3 to TRBJ2-7, with TRBD1 identical over 9 bases. Germline V gene sequence: CDR1 MNHEY, CDR2 SVGEGT. Trimming took 6 bases from V and 7 from J; bases not matched to a gene: 13. CDR3 size: 15 residues. For the CDR3, the DNA is TGTGCCAGCAGCCGCCCCCCGGGACAGGGAAGGGAGCAGTACTTC. Amino acid sequence: CASSRPPGQGREQYF.

V usage is TRBV19 and J usage is TRBJ1-3; D unresolved. This CDR3 spans 16 amino acids. V was cut by 3 bases and J by 0 bases, with 12 bases left in between. The germline gives CDR1 LNHDA, CDR2 SQIVND (reference sequence). The CDR3 loop reads CASSILRADSGNTIYF. CDR3 coding DNA: TGTGCCAGTAGTATTTTGCGCGCAGACTCTGGAAACACCATATATTTT.

The gene calls are TRBV29-1 and TRBJ2-5; no reliable D call. There are 13 residues in the CDR3. Trimming stripped 8 bases from V and 2 bases from J, with 15 bases between. The germline gives CDR1 SQVTM, CDR2 ANQGSEA. The CDR3 is CSFTKGKQETQYF. In nucleotides, the CDR3 is TGCAGCTTTACTAAGGGCAAACAAGAGACCCAGTACTTC.

The CDR3 coding sequence is TGTGCCAGCAGCCTCACCCAGGGAGCTGGAAACACCATATATTTT. Amino acids: CASSLTQGAGNTIYF. This rearrangement joins TRBV9 to TRBJ1-3; perhaps TRBD1 as D (5 bases). Germline CDR1 reads SGDLS; CDR2 reads YYNGEE. V was cut by 4 bases and J by 2 bases, with 13 bases left in between. The CDR3 contains 15 residues.

The CDR3 loop is CASTNQGFYEQYF. The CDR3 region has the DNA TGCGCCAGCACCAACCAGGGCTTCTACGAGCAGTACTTC. The gene calls are TRBV10-1 and TRBJ2-7; D is perhaps TRBD1 (5 bases). The CDR3 has 13 amino acids. Germline CDR1 is WNHNN and CDR2 is SYGVQD (reference sequence). Trimming removed 7 bases at V and 3 bases at J, with 13 bases between.

The chain employs TRBV28 and TRBJ2-7; the D is unclear. The V gene's germline CDR1 is MDHEN and CDR2 SYDVKM. V was cut by 5 bases and J by 4 bases, with 6 bases left in between. The CDR3 loop spans 11 amino acids. This CDR3 is CASSGIYEQYF. The CDR3 coding sequence is TGTGCCAGCAGTGGAATATACGAGCAGTACTTC.

V is TRBV4-1 and J is TRBJ1-5; 9 bases match TRBD1. This CDR3 has 18 residues. Germline CDR1 MGHRA, CDR2 YSYEKL. Unmatched junction bases numbered 16, after V lost 4 bases and J lost 6 bases. The CDR3 DNA follows: TGCGCCAGCAGCCTTAATACGGGGGACAGGGTCTCGACTCAGCCCCAGCATTTT. Encoded protein: CASSLNTGDRVSTQPQHF.

V usage is TRBV6-1 and J usage is TRBJ1-2, with D unresolved. Trimming took 0 bases from V and 7 from J, leaving 15 bases between them. The CDR3 has 15 amino acids. Germline CDR1 MNHNS, CDR2 SASEGT. The DNA of the CDR3 is TGTGCCAGCAGTGAAGCGGAGACACCGGGTCGTGGCTACACCTTC. As protein: CASSEAETPGRGYTF.

The chain combines TRBV6-5 with TRBJ1-6; D is unresolved. The CDR3 is made up of 16 amino acids. CDR1 MNHEY and CDR2 SVGAGI come from the germline V gene. The V gene lost 0 bases and the J gene lost 5 bases, with 11 bases spanning the gap. CDR3 in DNA: TGTGCCAGCAGTTACTCCGAGGCAAGAAATAATTCACCCCTCCACTTT. It yields the protein CASSYSEARNNSPLHF.

The rearrangement links TRBV28 to TRBJ1-2, with D unresolved. The ends were cut back, 5 bases at V and 4 bases at J, with 11 bases in the middle. The CDR3 is made up of 13 amino acids. Germline V gene sequence: CDR1 MDHEN, CDR2 SYDVKM. The CDR3 protein is CASSADTSYGYTF. CDR3 nucleotides: TGTGCCAGCAGTGCCGACACAAGCTATGGCTACACCTTC.

The V and J genes are TRBV7-6 and TRBJ1-1, with 8 bases identical to TRBD1. In germline, CDR1 is SGHVS, CDR2 FNYEAQ. This CDR3 region has 16 residues. After removal of 2 bases from V and 0 bases from J, the junction contained 5 bases not matched to a gene. The CDR3 DNA reads as TGTGCCAGCAGCTTACAGGGGGCGCAGGTGAACACTGAAGCTTTCTTT. Translating it yields CASSLQGAQVNTEAFF.

The rearrangement links TRBV28 to TRBJ2-7; the D gene is possibly TRBD2 (5 bases). There are 14 residues in the CDR3. V shed 1 base and J shed 3 bases, with 10 bases lying between them. Germline V CDR1 and CDR2: MDHEN, SYDVKM. The CDR3 sequence is CASSLFGRDYEQYF. In nucleotides, the CDR3 is TGTGCCAGCAGTTTATTCGGACGGGACTACGAGCAGTACTTC.

The rearrangement uses TRBV6-5 and TRBJ2-6; tentative D call: TRBD1 (6 bases). The CDR3 length is 15 residues. Germline lookup yields CDR1 MNHEY and CDR2 SVGAGI. The V end lost 6 bases, the J end lost 2 bases, and 11 bases lay between the germline ends. The CDR3 loop is CASSAGTPGANVLTF. The CDR3 nucleotides are TGTGCCAGCAGCGCTGGGACACCTGGGGCCAACGTCCTGACTTTC.

The chain has TRBV6-5 and TRBJ2-7; D might be TRBD1 or TRBD2, each matching 5 bases. In germline, CDR1 is MNHEY, CDR2 SVGAGI. V was clipped by 2 bases and J by 5 bases, with 13 bases between them. The length of the CDR3 is 14 residues. The CDR3 loop is CASSYDGVGDEQYF. CDR3 bases: TGTGCCAGCAGTTACGACGGAGTGGGGGACGAGCAGTACTTC.

The CDR3 reads CASSIEWDRKAFF. The DNA of the CDR3 is TGTGCCAGTAGTATAGAATGGGACAGAAAAGCTTTCTTT. This chain uses TRBV19 with TRBJ1-1; 7 positions match TRBD1. CDR1 and CDR2 (germline): LNHDA, SQIVND (reference sequence). The CDR3 is 13 residues long. J was trimmed by 9 bases and V by 0 bases; bases with no gene match: 4.

The gene calls are TRBV28 and TRBJ1-3; D is perhaps TRBD1 (5 bases). Per germline, CDR1 MDHEN and CDR2 SYDVKM. Trimming pared 1 base from V and 2 bases from J, leaving 6 bases between. The CDR3 consists of 14 residues. This chain's CDR3 is CASSLSGPGNTIYF. The CDR3 DNA sequence: TGTGCCAGCAGTTTATCGGGGCCTGGAAACACCATATATTTT.

The chain links TRBV7-9 to TRBJ2-7, with TRBD2 matching over 7 bases. The CDR3 covers 15 residues. Germline loops: CDR1 SEHNR, CDR2 FQNEAQ (reference sequence). V dropped 1 base and J dropped 4; count of bases not matched to a gene: 7. CDR3 loop: CASSLEGGFVYEQYF. CDR3 DNA sequence: TGTGCCAGCAGCTTAGAGGGAGGGTTTGTTTACGAGCAGTACTTC.

The gene calls are TRBV20-1 and TRBJ2-1, with D uncertain. CDR1 and CDR2 (germline): DFQATT, SNEGSKA (reference sequence). The V and J ends lost 6 bases and 6 bases respectively, with 9 bases between them. The CDR3 has 11 residues. CDR3 loop: CSAHDVNEQFF. The CDR3, as DNA: TGCAGTGCCCACGATGTCAATGAGCAGTTCTTC.

The chain uses TRBV19 and TRBJ2-2, with TRBD1 as a possible D gene (5 bases). Per germline, CDR1 LNHDA and CDR2 SQIVND (reference sequence). The CDR3 runs to 13 residues. Trimming shortened V by 5 bases and J by 6 bases, and 10 bases separated the two germline ends. In DNA form, the CDR3 reads TGTGCCAGTAGTCTGCAGGGCCCCGGGGAGCTGTTTTTT. Amino acid sequence: CASSLQGPGELFF. The entire variable domain, with the rest obtained from reference TRBV19 and TRBJ2-2, is as follows: DGGITQSPKYLFRKEGQNVTLSCEQNLNHDAMYWYRQDPGQGLRLIYYSQIVNDFQKGDIAEGYSVSREKKESFPLTVTSAQKNPTAFYLCASSLQGPGELFFGEGSRLTVL.

V gene TRBV19 combines with J gene TRBJ2-3; TRBD2 aligns across 12 bases. Germline trimming cut 3 bases from V and 0 bases from J; bases unmatched to any gene: 1. The germline CDR1 and CDR2 sequences are LNHDA and SQIVND (reference sequence). The CDR3 loop spans 16 amino acids. The chain's CDR3 is CASSMGTSGSTDTQYF. The CDR3 bases are TGTGCCAGTAGTATGGGGACTAGCGGGAGCACAGATACGCAGTATTTT.

The chain carries TRBV28 and TRBJ2-5, with D unclear. V was shortened by 2 bases and J by 4 bases, with 11 bases between the two germline ends. CDR3 size: 14 residues. Germline V gives CDR1 MDHEN, CDR2 SYDVKM. CDR3 sequence reads: CASSLGQESETQYF. The CDR3 nucleotides read TGTGCCAGCAGTTTAGGGCAGGAATCAGAGACCCAGTACTTC.

The CDR3 here is CASSTPFEPGELFF. The CDR3 DNA reads as TGTGCCAGCAGCACCCCCTTTGAACCCGGGGAGCTGTTTTTT. The chain links TRBV11-2 to TRBJ2-2; D not certain. V shed 5 bases and J shed 6 bases, with 13 bases lying between them. The germline CDR1 and CDR2 sequences are SGHAT and FQNNGV. This CDR3 has 14 amino acids.

In nucleotides, the CDR3 is TGTGCCAGCAGTCGTGGGGGAGGCGCGCAGTATTTT. It encodes CASSRGGGAQYF. The gene calls are TRBV28 and TRBJ2-3; weak D call: TRBD2 (6 bases). Trimming cost V 5 bases and J 10 bases, with 13 bases left between them. Germline assignment: CDR1 MDHEN and CDR2 SYDVKM. This CDR3 comprises 12 residues.

This chain connects TRBV28 to TRBJ1-2, with D maybe TRBD1 (5 bases). Germline assignment: CDR1 MDHEN and CDR2 SYDVKM. Trimming left V 8 bases short and J 3 bases short, with 10 bases between. CDR3 length equals 12 residues. CDR3 in DNA: TGTGCCAGCGAACAGGCCGACTATGGCTACACCTTC. Translation: CASEQADYGYTF.

The V call is TRBV6-5, the J call TRBJ2-2; D ambiguous. Germline V CDR1 and CDR2: MNHEY, SVGAGI. The length of the CDR3 is 15 residues. The ends were cut back, 0 bases at V and 2 bases at J, with 7 bases in the middle. The CDR3 region is CASSYSMTNTGELFF. The CDR3 nucleotides are TGTGCCAGCAGTTACTCGATGACTAACACCGGGGAGCTGTTTTTT.

The rearrangement uses TRBV27 and TRBJ1-1; D is possibly TRBD1 (6 bases). From germline, CDR1 is MNHEY and CDR2 SMNVEV (reference sequence). V shed 2 bases and J shed 1 base, with 14 bases lying between them. This CDR3 spans 16 amino acids. CDR3 in amino acids: CASSLRGGAWNTEAFF. The CDR3 DNA follows: TGTGCCAGCAGTTTAAGGGGGGGGGCGTGGAACACTGAAGCTTTCTTT.